One sample yielded the 5 T cell receptor beta chains listed below, sequenced in a study of cytomegalovirus exposure and HLA in healthy donors. The PCR made use of 60 Vbeta and 13 Jbeta primers. TCRdb keeps only in-frame clones here, not all; method: immunoSEQ multiplex PCR. Among around 220,000 clones listed, less than 80% were seen once. Input material: PBMCs. The source of these receptors is a girl aged 2-10 years in good health and CMV-seronegative.

This sequence joins TRBV10-3 and TRBJ1-2, with 8 nucleotides matching TRBD1. V gave up 2 bases and J gave up 10 bases; unmatched junction bases: 15. The CDR3 contains 16 residues. Germline assignment: CDR1 ENHRY and CDR2 SYGVKD. The CDR3 sequence is CAISEPTLDRALDYTF. Written as DNA, the CDR3 is TGTGCCATCAGTGAGCCTACGCTGGACAGGGCCCTCGACTACACCTTC.

The chain combines TRBV29-1 with TRBJ2-1; 10 bases fit TRBD2. Trimming removed 6 bases from V and 0 bases from J; junction bases left unmatched: 5. This CDR3 region has 15 residues. The germline V gene encodes CDR1 SQVTM and CDR2 ANQGSEA. This CDR3 reads CSVSSSGGSYNEQFF. The CDR3 region has the DNA TGCAGCGTATCCTCTAGCGGGGGCTCCTACAATGAGCAGTTCTTC.

This clone was seen a single time. The chain recombines TRBV11-2 with TRBJ2-3, with 7 bases aligning to TRBD2. The CDR3 is made up of 16 amino acids. CDR1 and CDR2 (germline): SGHAT, FQNNGV. The V and J ends lost 3 bases and 1 base, in that order; junction bases with no gene match: 7. The CDR3 loop is CASSFSWAGGTDTQYF. The CDR3 bases are TGTGCCAGCAGCTTCAGTTGGGCGGGAGGCACAGATACGCAGTATTTT.

The rearrangement links TRBV13 to TRBJ1-4; 7 nucleotides line up with TRBD1. Germline assignment: CDR1 PRHDT and CDR2 FYEKMQ (reference sequence). The length of the CDR3 is 15 residues. With 5 bases clipped from V and 8 bases from J, the junction kept 11 bases outside the gene matches. The CDR3 protein is CASSRETGIREKLFF. The CDR3 nucleotides read TGTGCCAGCAGCCGCGAGACAGGGATTCGGGAAAAACTGTTTTTT.

The chain links TRBV11-2 to TRBJ1-4, with D tentatively TRBD1 (5 bases). CDR1 SGHAT and CDR2 FQNNGV come from the germline V gene. The CDR3 has 17 residues. Between the trimmed V and J ends, which lost 5 bases and 8 bases, there was a span of 24 bases. The CDR3 region is CASSGKASTASGEKLFF. The CDR3 nucleotides are TGTGCCAGCAGCGGCAAGGCCTCGACAGCCAGTGGGGAAAAACTGTTTTTT.